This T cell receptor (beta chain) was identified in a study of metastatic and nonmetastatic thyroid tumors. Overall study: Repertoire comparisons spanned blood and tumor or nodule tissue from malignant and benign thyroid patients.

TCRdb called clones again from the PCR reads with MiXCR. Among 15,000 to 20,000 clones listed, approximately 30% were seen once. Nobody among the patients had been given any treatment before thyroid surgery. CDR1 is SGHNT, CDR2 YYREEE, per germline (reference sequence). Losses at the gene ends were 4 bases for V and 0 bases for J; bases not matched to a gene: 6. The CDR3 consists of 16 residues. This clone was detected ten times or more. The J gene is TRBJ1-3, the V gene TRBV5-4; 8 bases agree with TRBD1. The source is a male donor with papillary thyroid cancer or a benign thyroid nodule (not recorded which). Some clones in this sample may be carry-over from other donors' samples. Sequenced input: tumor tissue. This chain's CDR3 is CASSDRTGGSGNTIYF. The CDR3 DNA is TGTGCCAGCAGCGACCGAACAGGGGGCTCTGGAAACACCATATATTTT.